This T cell receptor beta chain was captured in a study of follicular helper T cells after annual influenza vaccination. Whole-study context: After each seasonal flu vaccination, blood came on days 0, 7 and 28. The study's findings and limits: Most later recoveries of Day 7 ICOS+CD38+ clones were ICOS-CD38- cTfh.

For this clone: Antigen: not known.

Time point given: 2014-2015 season, pre-vaccination. Generated by immunoSEQ multiplex PCR, the TCRdb table keeps only in-frame clones and is missing some. The sample lists approximately 11,000 clones, 81% occurring once. The CDR3 contains 15 residues. V lost 7 bases and J 5 bases, leaving 20 bases between the germline ends. The germline gives CDR1 MGHRA, CDR2 YSYEKL. The sample consisted of CXCR5- memory CD4+ T cells sorted from blood, taken on the day of influenza vaccination. The chain carries TRBV4-1 and TRBJ1-2; D unresolved. The TCR originated in an adult who received the influenza vaccine. In nucleotides, the CDR3 is TGCGCCAGCACCAAAACCCGCAGCGAAGTTTATGGCTACACCTTC. The encoded protein is CASTKTRSEVYGYTF.